This T cell receptor beta chain appears in the sequencing data of a study of blood T cell repertoires in COVID-19 (dated by TCRdb to the early 2020s). Background for the entire study: Samples from collaborators originated in the United States, Italy and Spain and spanned both the acute and convalescent phases of COVID-19. The material from the prospective study consisted of cDNA or gDNA derived from T cells, B-cell-depleted T cells, or PBMCs. Subjects who had been exposed to COVID-19, were actively infected with it, or had recovered from it provided the deeply sampled blood TCRbeta repertoires that made up the dataset. The repertoires were made available in a free public database intended to serve as a resource for research on the immune response to SARS-CoV-2. Samples were obtained from the ongoing ImmuneRACE study (first 160 participants) and from over 1,000 subjects provided by 6 global collaborators. The sample metadata nearly always contained a de-identified subject ID, COVID-19 status, age in years and sex. Where available, HLA class I and class II types were taken from metadata supplied by the sample provider and were not determined by assay-based typing.

Regarding this clone: What this receptor recognizes is not known. It has no much larger one-base neighbor in the sample; base qualities were not kept.

Whole blood was collected in K2EDTA tubes by collaborating institutions according to the institutions' own protocols. Collaborator samples were shipped for TCRbeta analysis as frozen whole blood, isolated PBMCs, or DNA extracted from either sample type. The research as a whole found: The quantity of clinical and demographic metadata differed by source and by participant and was supplied without curation.

TCRbeta CDR3 regions were amplified from genomic DNA by means of the immunoSEQ Assay, a bias-controlled multiplex PCR. Processing in the source paper ran as follows. Within the assay, amplification of reference gene primers was used to estimate how many nucleated cells each sample contained. Sequence reads were collapsed and filtered to measure the absolute abundance of every unique TCRbeta CDR3 rearrangement. For each sample, productive Simpson clonality was calculated by taking the square root of Simpson's diversity index across productive rearrangements. The immuneACCESS repertoire file appears here via TCRdb, limited to in-frame rearrangements. These files lack a portion of the clones; in checked studies, under half of the deficit traces to unresolved V genes, and the cause of the others is not known. V and J calls and clone size are as listed in that table; D and trimming were resolved from the DNA. For this sample the table gives some 37,000 clones, of which about nine tenths were detected only once. The top ten hold about 12% of the sample.

Material for sequencing was peripheral blood. This TCR was recovered from a man aged 65 to 85 with acute or convalescent COVID-19.

The base sequence is TGTGCCAGCAGCGAAACATCAGGGGAGCAGTTCTTC. Translated, it gives CASSETSGEQFF. The chain employs TRBV9 and TRBJ2-1; TRBD1 is possibly the D segment (5 matching bases). CDR3 length: 12 amino acids, cysteine to phenylalanine. Only the CDR3 portion is preserved as DNA: 36 bases, with reading frame beginning at the first base. Cut back by 3 bases and 10 bases, the V and J ends lie 11 bases apart. Sequences SGDLS (CDR1) and YYNGEE (CDR2) are obtained from the germline V gene.